The 15 T cell receptor beta chains below come from one sample, sequenced in a study of shared clonotypes between healthy human individuals. TCRdb's copy holds only in-frame clones and misses some; the assay was immunoSEQ multiplex PCR. Among about 2 million clones listed, just under 95% were seen once. Naivety among CD8 cells was defined by CD45RO negativity and positive CCR7 selection, thereby excluding terminally differentiated effector memory CD45RA+ cells. Sequencing used naive CD8+ T cells sorted from blood. The receptors originated from a man aged 18 to 35 in good health.

The chain has TRBV20-1 and TRBJ2-7; no firm D call. Deletions cut 4 bases from V and 6 bases from J, with 10 bases between. The CDR3 is 11 residues long. The germline gives CDR1 DFQATT, CDR2 SNEGSKA (reference sequence). CDR3 in amino acids: CSATPVSEQYF. The DNA for the CDR3 is TGCAGTGCTACCCCGGTATCCGAGCAGTACTTC.

Concerning this clone: Other nucleotide sequences in the sample specify the same CDR3. The rearrangement uses TRBV7-9 and TRBJ1-1; D call uncertain. Germline V gene data show CDR1 as SEHNR and CDR2 as FQNEAQ (reference sequence). The ends were cut back, 1 base at V and 1 base at J, with 7 bases in the middle. This CDR3 spans 14 amino acids. CDR3 residues: CASSLVNQNTEAFF. The CDR3 DNA sequence: TGTGCCAGCAGCTTAGTAAATCAGAACACTGAAGCTTTCTTT.

The chain carries TRBV28 and TRBJ1-2; unclear D gene. Germline V gene lookup returns CDR1 MDHEN and CDR2 SYDVKM. The CDR3 has 11 amino acids. With 3 bases removed from V and 13 bases from J, the gap between germline ends came to 12 bases. In DNA form, the CDR3 reads TGTGCCAGCAGTTTCGAACCGGCACTCACCTTC. It yields the protein CASSFEPALTF.

CDR3 bases: TGTGCCAGCAGCTCCGTGGTTGATGAGCAGTTCTTC. As protein: CASSSVVDEQFF. This sequence joins TRBV5-4 and TRBJ2-1; D gene uncertain. CDR1 is SGHNT and CDR2 is YYREEE in the germline V gene (reference sequence). The CDR3 length is 12 residues. V lost 3 bases and J 8 bases, leaving 9 bases between the germline ends.

This sequence joins TRBV29-1 and TRBJ2-1; TRBD2 is a possible D gene (5 bases). The CDR3 spans 12 residues. The germline CDR1 and CDR2 sequences are SQVTM and ANQGSEA. Between the trimmed V and J ends, which lost 7 bases and 4 bases, there was a span of 11 bases. DNA of the CDR3: TGCAGCGCCCGCCCGGGATACAATGAGCAGTTCTTC. It specifies CSARPGYNEQFF.

This clone was detected once. This chain links TRBV25-1 with TRBJ2-1; D not certain. V shed 10 bases and J shed 6 bases, with 7 bases lying between them. This CDR3 has 10 residues. Germline V CDR1 and CDR2: MGHDK, SYGVNS. For the CDR3, the DNA is TGTGCCACCTTTTCCAATGAGCAGTTCTTC. It translates to CATFSNEQFF.

This clone was observed once. The CDR3 spells CASSDPGLAGETQYF. DNA of the CDR3: TGTGCCAGCAGCGACCCGGGACTAGCGGGAGAGACCCAGTACTTC. The V and J genes are TRBV5-4 and TRBJ2-5, with 12 bases lining up with TRBD2. Germline V gene lookup returns CDR1 SGHNT and CDR2 YYREEE (reference sequence). V gave up 4 bases and J gave up 4 bases; unmatched junction bases: 5. The CDR3 length is 15 residues. Variable domain in full (rest from reference TRBV5-4 and TRBJ2-5): ETGVTQSPTHLIKTRGQQVTLRCSSQSGHNTVSWYQQALGQGPQFIFQYYREEENGRGNFPPRFSGLQFPNYSSELNVNALELDDSALYLCASSDPGLAGETQYFGPGTRLLVL.

This clone was counted only a few times. The chain recombines TRBV11-2 with TRBJ2-3, with a possible D match to TRBD1 (5 bases). Trimming stripped 1 base from V and 5 bases from J, with 13 bases between. CDR3 size: 15 residues. Germline lookup yields CDR1 SGHAT and CDR2 FQNNGV. CDR3 loop: CASSLAGISIDTQYF. The CDR3 coding sequence is TGTGCCAGCAGCTTAGCAGGGATCTCGATAGATACGCAGTATTTT.

The chain has TRBV27 and TRBJ2-1, with 7 bases identical to TRBD2. CDR3 length equals 16 residues. J was trimmed by 0 bases and V by 5 bases; bases with no gene match: 7. Looked up from germline, CDR1 is MNHEY and CDR2 is SMNVEV (reference sequence). CDR3 sequence: CASSPGGGSSYNEQFF. DNA for the CDR3: TGTGCCAGCAGTCCAGGCGGCGGGAGCTCCTACAATGAGCAGTTCTTC.

There are a few counts of this clone. The genes are TRBV10-1 and TRBJ2-7; D is possibly TRBD2 (5 bases). The V gene's germline CDR1 is WNHNN and CDR2 SYGVQD (reference sequence). V was trimmed by 2 bases and J by 4 bases, leaving 12 bases between them. The CDR3 is 14 amino acids. The CDR3 DNA sequence: TGCGCCAGCAGTGAGGTAGAGGAGGCGTACGAGCAGTACTTC. This sequence encodes CASSEVEEAYEQYF.

The chain uses TRBV6-1 and TRBJ2-7; D may be TRBD2 (5 bases). V was shortened by 8 bases and J by 5 bases, with 22 bases between the two germline ends. The CDR3 sequence is 15 residues long. Germline CDR1 is MNHNS and CDR2 is SASEGT. The chain's CDR3 is CASLKLYFEGNEQYF. CDR3 sequence (DNA): TGTGCCAGCCTCAAGTTATACTTCGAGGGCAACGAGCAGTACTTC.

The chain joins TRBV6-6 to TRBJ1-4; no clear D. CDR3 length: 15 residues. Germline V CDR1 and CDR2: MNHNY, SVGAGI (reference sequence). V was trimmed by 0 bases and J by 8 bases, leaving 13 bases between them. The CDR3 loop is CASSYSDPYREKLFF. DNA of the CDR3: TGTGCCAGCAGTTACTCTGACCCCTATAGGGAAAAACTGTTTTTT.

The chain couples TRBV28 to TRBJ1-5, with 10 positions matching TRBD1. After removal of 7 bases from V and 5 bases from J, the junction contained 17 bases not matched to a gene. In germline, CDR1 is MDHEN, CDR2 SYDVKM. The CDR3 sequence is 18 residues long. In nucleotides, the CDR3 is TGTGCCAGCACCACTCCCCAAGGGACAGGGGACAGACATCAGCCCCAGCATTTT. Translation: CASTTPQGTGDRHQPQHF.

CDR3 sequence reads: CASSQDLSSASYNEQFF. The CDR3 DNA sequence: TGCGCCAGCAGCCAAGATCTCTCTAGCGCCTCCTACAATGAGCAGTTCTTC. This chain joins TRBV4-3 and TRBJ2-1, with TRBD2 as a possible D gene (6 bases). CDR3 length equals 17 residues. Trimming removed 0 bases from V and 0 bases from J, with 12 bases in between. Germline lookup yields CDR1 LGHNA and CDR2 YSLEER.

V is TRBV19 and J is TRBJ1-1; no clear D gene. V gave up 3 bases and J gave up 2 bases, with 10 bases separating them. CDR1 is LNHDA and CDR2 is SQIVND in the germline V gene (reference sequence). CDR3 length equals 14 residues. The CDR3 DNA reads TGTGCCAGTAGTATCGGCCCAGCCAACACTGAAGCTTTCTTT. Translation gives CASSIGPANTEAFF.